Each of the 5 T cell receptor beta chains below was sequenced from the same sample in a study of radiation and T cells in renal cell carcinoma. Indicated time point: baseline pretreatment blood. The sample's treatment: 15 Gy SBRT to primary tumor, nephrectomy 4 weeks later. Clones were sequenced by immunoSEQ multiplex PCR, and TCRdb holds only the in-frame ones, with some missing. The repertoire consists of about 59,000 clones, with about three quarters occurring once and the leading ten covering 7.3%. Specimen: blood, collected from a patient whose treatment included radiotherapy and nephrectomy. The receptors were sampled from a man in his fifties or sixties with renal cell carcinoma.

The CDR3: CASSLGTPRTYDTQYF. The CDR3 nucleotides are TGTGCCAGCAGCTTAGGTACACCTCGAACGTACGATACGCAGTATTTT. The chain employs TRBV7-8 and TRBJ2-3, with D unresolved. This CDR3 comprises 16 residues. Trimming took off 1 base at V and 6 bases at J, with 17 bases between the two ends. Per the germline V gene, CDR1 is SGHVS and CDR2 is FQNEAQ.

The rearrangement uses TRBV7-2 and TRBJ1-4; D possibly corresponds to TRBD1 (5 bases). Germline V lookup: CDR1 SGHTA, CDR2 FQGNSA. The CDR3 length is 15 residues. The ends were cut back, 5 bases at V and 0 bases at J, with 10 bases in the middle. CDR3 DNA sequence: TGTGCCAGCAGCCTCCGGGGGACAACTAATGAAAAACTGTTTTTT. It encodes CASSLRGTTNEKLFF.

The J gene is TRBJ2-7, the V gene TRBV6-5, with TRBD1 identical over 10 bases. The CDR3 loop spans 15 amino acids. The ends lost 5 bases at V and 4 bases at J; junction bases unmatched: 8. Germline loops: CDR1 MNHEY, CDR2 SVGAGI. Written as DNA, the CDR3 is TGTGCCAGCAGTCGCCATGGACAGGGGGTTTACGAGCAGTACTTC. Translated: CASSRHGQGVYEQYF.

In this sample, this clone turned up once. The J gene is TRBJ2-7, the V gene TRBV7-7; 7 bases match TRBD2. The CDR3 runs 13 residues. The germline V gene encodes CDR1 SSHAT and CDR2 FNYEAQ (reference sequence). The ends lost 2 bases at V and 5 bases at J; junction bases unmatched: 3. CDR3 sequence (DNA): TGTGCCAGCAGCTTAAACGCGGGAGACGAGCAGTACTTC. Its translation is CASSLNAGDEQYF.

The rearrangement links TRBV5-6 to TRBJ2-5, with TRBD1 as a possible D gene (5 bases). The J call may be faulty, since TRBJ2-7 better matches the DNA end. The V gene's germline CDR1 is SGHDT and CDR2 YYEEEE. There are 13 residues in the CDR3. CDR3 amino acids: CASSLKGLYEQYF. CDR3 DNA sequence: TGTGCCAGCAGCTTGAAGGGGTTATACGAGCAGTACTTC.